The TCR beta chain described here comes from a study of cytomegalovirus exposure and HLA in healthy donors. Clones were read by immunoSEQ multiplex PCR, and TCRdb kept only the in-frame ones, dropping some. The sample has roughly 45,000 clones; over 85% are singletons. CDR1 is SNHLY and CDR2 is FYNNEI in the germline V gene. V was clipped by 1 base and J by 7 bases, with 10 bases between them. This CDR3 spans 13 amino acids. The source of this sequence is a young woman in good health and CMV-seropositive. The sample comprised PBMCs. The rearrangement uses TRBV2 and TRBJ1-1; D is ambiguous. Here the CDR3 reads CASSEEHGFEAFF. The CDR3 nucleotides read TGTGCCAGCAGTGAAGAACACGGGTTTGAAGCTTTCTTT.